These 29 T cell receptor beta chains share one sample of origin, sequenced in a study of T cell responses to AZD1222 COVID-19 vaccine. Clones were read by immunoSEQ multiplex PCR, and TCRdb kept only the in-frame ones, dropping some. The table records some 120,000 clones, just over 90% of them present only once. The starting material was peripheral blood, obtained on day 0 of AZD1222 vaccination. These receptors all come from an adult in good health.

The V call is TRBV28, the J call TRBJ1-5, with 8 bases lining up with TRBD1. Germline assignment: CDR1 MDHEN and CDR2 SYDVKM. J lost 6 bases, V lost 6 bases, and 10 bases had no gene match. This CDR3 spans 15 amino acids. The CDR3, as DNA: TGTGCCAGCAGCCCCCAGGACAGGGCTGGTCAGCCCCAGCATTTT. Its translation is CASSPQDRAGQPQHF.

The chain couples TRBV7-2 to TRBJ2-7, with D unclear. This CDR3 has 14 amino acids. The germline CDR1 and CDR2 sequences are SGHTA and FQGNSA. Trimming took off 1 base at V and 3 bases at J, with 10 bases between the two ends. The CDR3: CASSLGAAFYEQYF. The CDR3 DNA follows: TGTGCCAGCAGCTTAGGTGCAGCCTTCTACGAGCAGTACTTC.

This chain links TRBV19 with TRBJ2-5; D possibly matches TRBD1 or TRBD2 (5 bases each). V lost 5 bases and J lost 5, with 15 bases in between. CDR3 length: 14 residues. The germline CDR1 and CDR2 sequences are LNHDA and SQIVND (reference sequence). The CDR3 sequence: CASSRDPAGETQYF. CDR3 DNA sequence: TGTGCCAGTAGTCGGGACCCCGCAGGGGAGACCCAGTACTTC. The whole variable domain, remainder taken from reference TRBV19 and TRBJ2-5, is DGGITQSPKYLFRKEGQNVTLSCEQNLNHDAMYWYRQDPGQGLRLIYYSQIVNDFQKGDIAEGYSVSREKKESFPLTVTSAQKNPTAFYLCASSRDPAGETQYFGPGTRLLVL.

The chain joins TRBV2 to TRBJ2-1; D remains unclear. Germline V CDR1 and CDR2: SNHLY, FYNNEI. This CDR3 has 11 amino acids. V lost 1 base and J 13 bases, leaving 8 bases between the germline ends. The CDR3 protein is CASSEGVFQFF. As DNA, the CDR3 is TGTGCCAGCAGTGAAGGCGTTTTTCAGTTCTTC.

The genes are TRBV7-2 and TRBJ2-2; 11 bases map to TRBD2. The CDR3 consists of 19 residues. Germline V gene lookup returns CDR1 SGHTA and CDR2 FQGNSA. Germline trimming cut 0 bases from V and 4 bases from J; bases unmatched to any gene: 10. CDR3 sequence: CASSLAGLLAGGGTGELFF. DNA of the CDR3: TGTGCCAGCAGCTTAGCGGGACTTTTAGCGGGAGGGGGCACCGGGGAGCTGTTTTTT.

Regarding this clone: A clone one base away is much larger, so this may be a read error. This chain uses TRBV7-9 with TRBJ1-1; weak D call: TRBD1 (6 bases). Germline V gene data show CDR1 as SEHNR and CDR2 as FQNEAQ (reference sequence). The CDR3 length is 17 residues. The germline V and J ends were trimmed by 3 bases and 4 bases, with 21 bases remaining between them. The CDR3 DNA is TGTGCCAGCAGCTTCCAGGACAGAGCCTTTCGGTGCACTGAAGCTTTCTTT. This codes for CASSFQDRAFRCTEAFF. Filled out from reference TRBV7-9 and TRBJ1-1, the complete variable domain reads DTGVSQNPRHKITKRGQNVTFRCDPISEHNRLYWYRQTLGQGPEFLTYFQNEAQLEKSRLLSDRFSAERPKGSFSTLEIQRTEQGDSAMYLCASSFQDRAFRCTEAFFGQGTRLTVV.

This chain uses TRBV9 with TRBJ2-2; 8 bases are a match to TRBD2. Germline CDR1 and CDR2: SGDLS and YYNGEE. The CDR3 has 15 residues. Trimming at V came to 4 bases and at J to 6 bases, leaving 8 bases not matched to a gene. CDR3 loop: CASSPRTSWAGELFF. In DNA form, the CDR3 reads TGTGCCAGCAGCCCTAGGACTAGCTGGGCCGGGGAGCTGTTTTTT.

The chain is built from TRBV7-9 and TRBJ2-2, with 13 bases aligning to TRBD2. This CDR3 spans 18 amino acids. After removal of 0 bases from V and 3 bases from J, the junction contained 4 bases not matched to a gene. CDR1 and CDR2 from the germline V gene are SEHNR and FQNEAQ (reference sequence). The CDR3 spells CASSLAKLAGGDTGELFF. The DNA of the CDR3 is TGTGCCAGCAGCTTAGCGAAACTAGCGGGAGGGGACACCGGGGAGCTGTTTTTT.

The V gene is TRBV7-9, the J gene TRBJ2-7; D possibly corresponds to TRBD1 (6 bases). V lost 8 bases and J 3 bases, leaving 17 bases between the germline ends. Germline V lookup: CDR1 SEHNR, CDR2 FQNEAQ (reference sequence). There are 14 residues in the CDR3. The CDR3 bases are TGTGCCAGCGCTGATTCCAGGGGCTTCTACGAGCAGTACTTC. It specifies CASADSRGFYEQYF.

The V gene is TRBV6-5, the J gene TRBJ1-6; no clear D gene. The CDR3 consists of 16 residues. Germline loops: CDR1 MNHEY, CDR2 SVGAGI. Trimming removed 0 bases from V and 9 bases from J, with 15 bases in between. In DNA, the CDR3 is TGTGCCAGCAGTTACTCGAAGTTTGGGGATTCTTCACCCCTCCACTTT. Residues: CASSYSKFGDSSPLHF.

This clone came up once. The genes are TRBV18 and TRBJ1-1; D perhaps matches TRBD1 (6 bases). The ends were cut back, 0 bases at V and 2 bases at J, with 13 bases in the middle. The V gene's germline CDR1 is KGHSH and CDR2 LQKENI. The CDR3 length is 16 residues. The CDR3: CASSPPGRGTNTEAFF. The CDR3, as DNA: TGTGCCAGCTCACCACCGGGAAGGGGGACCAACACTGAAGCTTTCTTT.

V gene TRBV27 combines with J gene TRBJ1-1; maybe TRBD1 (5 bases). From germline, CDR1 is MNHEY and CDR2 SMNVEV (reference sequence). Trimming removed 6 bases from V and 6 bases from J, with 8 bases in between. This CDR3 spans 11 amino acids. CDR3 sequence: CASRRGPEAFF. The CDR3 nucleotides are TGTGCCAGCAGAAGGGGCCCTGAAGCTTTCTTT.

The V call is TRBV28, the J call TRBJ1-1; tentative D call: TRBD1 (5 bases). Germline V gene lookup returns CDR1 MDHEN and CDR2 SYDVKM. With 5 bases removed from V and 8 bases from J, the gap between germline ends came to 12 bases. This CDR3 is built from 12 residues. In DNA form, the CDR3 reads TGTGCCAGCAGTACACGGACACGCGAAGCTTTCTTT. It is translated as CASSTRTREAFF.

V and J are TRBV2 and TRBJ2-7; D is possibly TRBD1 or TRBD2 (6 bases each). Germline V gene data show CDR1 as SNHLY and CDR2 as FYNNEI. Trimming stripped 4 bases from V and 4 bases from J, with 17 bases between. The CDR3 length is 15 residues. The CDR3 region is CASSVSRGGLYEQYF. Here the CDR3 DNA reads TGTGCCAGCAGTGTTTCCAGGGGAGGTCTGTACGAGCAGTACTTC.

This clone was counted a single time. The gene calls are TRBV5-1 and TRBJ2-2; TRBD2 agrees at 11 bases. The germline CDR1 and CDR2 sequences are SGHRS and YFSETQ. The CDR3 is 18 amino acids. J was trimmed by 3 bases and V by 1 base; bases with no gene match: 8. CDR3 sequence: CASSLSGTSGGYTGELFF. DNA for the CDR3: TGCGCCAGCAGCTTGTCCGGGACTAGCGGCGGGTACACCGGGGAGCTGTTTTTT.

The chain links TRBV28 to TRBJ2-7; the D is unclear. V was clipped by 6 bases and J by 1 base, with 13 bases between them. CDR1 and CDR2 (germline): MDHEN, SYDVKM. This CDR3 contains 14 residues. The CDR3 nucleotides read TGTGCCAGCAGCTCTCCCTACATTTCCTACGAGCAGTACTTC. Its translation: CASSSPYISYEQYF.

This chain uses TRBV10-2 with TRBJ2-2; 13 bases fit TRBD2. Germline assignment: CDR1 WSHSY and CDR2 SAAADI. J was trimmed by 5 bases and V by 10 bases; bases with no gene match: 10. The CDR3 is 16 residues long. This CDR3 is CATHHTSGRGTGELFF. The CDR3 nucleotides read TGCGCCACCCACCATACTAGCGGGAGGGGTACCGGGGAGCTGTTTTTT.

V usage is TRBV5-4 and J usage is TRBJ2-3; 13 bases line up with TRBD2. CDR1 is SGHNT, CDR2 YYREEE, per germline (reference sequence). This CDR3 is built from 17 residues. With V trimmed by 4 bases and J by 3 bases, 8 bases remained unmatched. The DNA for the CDR3 is TGTGCCAGCAGCATGGGACTAGCGGGGACCTTTACAGATACGCAGTATTTT. It encodes CASSMGLAGTFTDTQYF.

This chain joins TRBV6-5 and TRBJ2-5, with D possibly matching TRBD2 (5 bases). Germline V gives CDR1 MNHEY, CDR2 SVGAGI. V was shortened by 8 bases and J by 9 bases, with 16 bases between the two germline ends. This CDR3 comprises 12 residues. In nucleotides, the CDR3 is TGTGCCAGCGGAGGAGGTCCGAGGGCCCAGTACTTC. Translation: CASGGGPRAQYF.

The chain employs TRBV5-1 and TRBJ2-1; 10 nucleotides line up with TRBD2. V dropped 4 bases and J dropped 2; count of bases not matched to a gene: 3. This CDR3 region has 15 residues. Germline CDR1 is SGHRS and CDR2 is YFSETQ. CDR3 region: CASSLGLAAYNEQFF. CDR3 DNA: TGCGCCAGCAGCCTCGGACTAGCGGCCTACAATGAGCAGTTCTTC.

In this sample, this clone turned up once. The chain joins TRBV27 to TRBJ1-2; perhaps TRBD1 as D (6 bases). Germline CDR1 reads MNHEY; CDR2 reads SMNVEV (reference sequence). The length of the CDR3 is 16 residues. V was pared by 2 bases and J by 0 bases, with 13 bases between. The CDR3 spells CASSLGPQGSNYGYTF. The CDR3 bases are TGTGCCAGCAGTTTAGGACCACAGGGATCTAACTATGGCTACACCTTC.

This clone was counted once. The chain has TRBV30 and TRBJ2-7, with 8 bases that match TRBD2. The V segment lost 4 bases and the J segment 5 bases; nucleotides outside the gene matches: 4. CDR3 length equals 12 residues. Germline lookup yields CDR1 GTSNPN and CDR2 SVGIG (reference sequence). The CDR3 region has the DNA TGTGCCTGGATGGGACTAGTAAACGAGCAGTACTTC. Encoded protein: CAWMGLVNEQYF. Supplemented by reference TRBV30 and TRBJ2-7, the full variable domain reads SQTIHQWPATLVQPVGSPLSLECTVEGTSNPNLYWYRQAAGRGLQLLFYSVGIGQISSEVPQNLSASRPQDRQFILSSKKLLLSDSGFYLCAWMGLVNEQYFGPGTRLTVT.

This clone occurred once. This rearrangement joins TRBV21-1 to TRBJ2-2; the table's D call, TRBD1, has no DNA check behind it. TRBV21-1 is a documented pseudogene. This CDR3 contains 17 residues. The CDR3 nucleotides are TGTGCCAGCAGCGACAATCCCGGGACAGCCACTACCGGGGAGCTGTTTTTT. This translates into CASSDNPGTATTGELFF.

The V gene is TRBV10-2, the J gene TRBJ2-7, with 10 bases identical to TRBD2. J lost 7 bases, V lost 3 bases, and 9 bases had no gene match. The CDR3 consists of 15 residues. The germline V gene encodes CDR1 WSHSY and CDR2 SAAADI. CDR3 sequence (DNA): TGCGCCAGCAGTGATAGGAGCGGGAGGGCGGGGGAGCAGTACTTC. Protein: CASSDRSGRAGEQYF.

This clone was observed a handful of times. This chain links TRBV6-5 with TRBJ2-7; D call uncertain. CDR3 length: 12 amino acids. Trimming removed 6 bases at V and 6 bases at J, with 12 bases between. Germline-derived CDR1 and CDR2 are MNHEY and SVGAGI. CDR3 nucleotides: TGTGCCAGCAGCCCCGGTGGATTCGAGCAGTACTTC. Its protein is CASSPGGFEQYF.

The J gene is TRBJ2-1, the V gene TRBV7-2; 8 nucleotides line up with TRBD2. Germline CDR1 reads SGHTA; CDR2 reads FQGNSA. J was trimmed by 7 bases and V by 1 base; bases with no gene match: 6. The CDR3 runs 15 residues. The CDR3 loop reads CASSLEAGVRNEQFF. The CDR3 coding sequence is TGTGCCAGCAGCTTAGAAGCGGGAGTCAGGAATGAGCAGTTCTTC.

This rearrangement joins TRBV9 to TRBJ2-1; TRBD2 might be the D (7 bases). CDR3 size: 15 residues. Germline V gene lookup returns CDR1 SGDLS and CDR2 YYNGEE. V was trimmed by 4 bases and J by 9 bases, leaving 20 bases between them. The CDR3 protein is CASSPGLGGPTEQFF. CDR3 DNA sequence: TGTGCCAGCAGCCCTGGACTGGGGGGGCCTACTGAGCAGTTCTTC.

The chain uses TRBV11-2 and TRBJ2-1, with TRBD1 as a possible D gene (5 bases). The length of the CDR3 is 12 residues. Germline V gene sequence: CDR1 SGHAT, CDR2 FQNNGV. V lost 2 bases to trimming and J lost 8 bases, with 7 bases between them. The CDR3 DNA reads TGTGCCAGCAGCTTAAGGGGCCATGAGCAGTTCTTC. This encodes CASSLRGHEQFF.

The V and J genes are TRBV3-1 (or the pseudogene TRBV3-2) and TRBJ1-4; D unclear. The CDR3 contains 13 residues. Germline lookup yields CDR1 LGHDT and CDR2 YNNKEL (reference sequence). Trimming removed 1 base from V and 8 bases from J, with 8 bases in between. The CDR3 sequence is CASSQGANEKLFF. The CDR3 nucleotides are TGTGCCAGCAGCCAAGGAGCAAACGAAAAACTGTTTTTT.